Each of the 8 T cell receptor beta chains below was sequenced from the same sample in a study of OX40 agonist ivuxolimab in advanced cancers. Libraries were constructed by the immunoSEQ multiplex PCR assay. Held by TCRdb, this immuneACCESS table contains in-frame sequences only and omits some clones. Under half of the omission traces to an unresolved V gene where checked; the cause of the rest is unknown. In this sample the table shows around 100,000 clones, over 75% of which occur a single time. Of the sample, more than 0.25% is held by the ten largest clones. The material sequenced was CD4+ or CD8+ T cells sorted from blood, taken in a trial of the OX40 agonist ivuxolimab. All receptors come from an adult with an advanced solid tumor such as melanoma, head and neck, liver or kidney cancer.

The chain has TRBV10-3 and TRBJ1-3; the D gene is possibly TRBD1 (5 bases). V was pared by 3 bases and J by 3 bases, with 12 bases between. Germline values: CDR1 ENHRY, CDR2 SYGVKD. There are 15 residues in the CDR3. As DNA, the CDR3 is TGTGCCATCAGTGATCCGGGACGTCGTGGAAACACCATATATTTT. As protein: CAISDPGRRGNTIYF.

The V and J genes are TRBV6-1 and TRBJ1-2; tentatively, D is TRBD1 (5 bases). V lost 4 bases and J lost 9, with 12 bases in between. CDR1 is MNHNS, CDR2 SASEGT, per germline. The CDR3 totals 12 residues. The CDR3 protein is CASSALEGSYTF. In nucleotides, the CDR3 is TGTGCCAGCAGTGCCTTGGAGGGGAGCTACACCTTC.

The CDR3 DNA sequence: TGTGCCAGCAGCTCCCCGGTTAGCGGGAGAACCTACTACAATGAGCAGTTCTTC. This gives the protein CASSSPVSGRTYYNEQFF. V usage is TRBV7-9 and J usage is TRBJ2-1, with 9 bases aligning to TRBD2. Germline loops: CDR1 SEHNR, CDR2 FQNEAQ (reference sequence). V dropped 4 bases and J dropped 3; count of bases not matched to a gene: 13. This CDR3 region has 18 residues.

The sample holds one count of this clone. The junction differs from germline at one of its ends, possibly a read error. V is TRBV7-9 and J is TRBJ2-6; D is possibly TRBD1 (5 bases). This CDR3 is 15 amino acids long. Germline lookup yields CDR1 SEHNR and CDR2 FQNEAQ (reference sequence). The CDR3 is CASSPRNSGANVPTF. The CDR3 bases are TGTGCCAGCAGCCCTCGCAACTCTGGGGCCAACGTCCCGACTTTC.

J is TRBJ2-4 and V is TRBV29-1, with TRBD2 matching 9 bases. V shed 1 base, J shed 9 bases, and the junction held 4 bases outside the gene matches. Per germline, CDR1 SQVTM and CDR2 ANQGSEA. The CDR3 runs to 13 residues. In nucleotides, the CDR3 is TGCAGCGTTGAAGGCGGGGGGGAGGGCATTCAGTACTTC. It codes for CSVEGGGEGIQYF.

Here the CDR3 reads CASSSGTSGPTTDTQYF. CDR3 DNA: TGTGCCAGCTCATCTGGGACTAGCGGGCCTACTACAGATACGCAGTATTTT. The chain couples TRBV18 to TRBJ2-3, with 12 bases that match TRBD2. CDR1 and CDR2 from the germline V gene are KGHSH and LQKENI. The length of the CDR3 is 17 residues. V shed 5 bases and J 3 bases; nucleotides not matched to a gene: 9.

The V and J genes are TRBV7-3 and TRBJ2-1, with D perhaps being TRBD1 or TRBD2 (5 bases each). Per germline, CDR1 SGHTA and CDR2 FQGTGA. V lost 5 bases to trimming and J lost 5 bases, with 22 bases between them. The CDR3 has 17 amino acids. The CDR3 spells CASSPLPTTRGHNEQFF. CDR3 bases: TGTGCCAGCAGCCCCCTCCCGACAACTAGGGGCCACAATGAGCAGTTCTTC.

The chain combines TRBV18 with TRBJ2-1; tentatively, D is TRBD2 (5 bases). Looked up from germline, CDR1 is KGHSH and CDR2 is LQKENI. The CDR3 covers 16 residues. V lost 3 bases, J lost 4 bases, and 16 bases lay in between. CDR3 protein: CASSPLQLTGYNEQFF. The CDR3 DNA follows: TGTGCCAGCTCACCCCTACAGCTTACGGGGTACAATGAGCAGTTCTTC.